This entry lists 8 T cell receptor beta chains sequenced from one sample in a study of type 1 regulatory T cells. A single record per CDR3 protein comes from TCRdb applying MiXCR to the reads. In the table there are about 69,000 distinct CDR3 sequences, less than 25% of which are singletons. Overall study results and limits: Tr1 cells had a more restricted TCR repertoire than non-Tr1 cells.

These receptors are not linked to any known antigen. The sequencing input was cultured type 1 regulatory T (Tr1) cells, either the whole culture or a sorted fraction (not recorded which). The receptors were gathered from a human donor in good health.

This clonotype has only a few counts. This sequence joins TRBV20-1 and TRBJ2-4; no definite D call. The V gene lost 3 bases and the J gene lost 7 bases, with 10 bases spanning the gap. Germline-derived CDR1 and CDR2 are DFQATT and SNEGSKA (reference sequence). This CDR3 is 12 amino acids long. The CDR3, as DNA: TGCAGTGCTAGGGCAGGCCCGAACATTCAGTACTTC. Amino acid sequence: CSARAGPNIQYF.

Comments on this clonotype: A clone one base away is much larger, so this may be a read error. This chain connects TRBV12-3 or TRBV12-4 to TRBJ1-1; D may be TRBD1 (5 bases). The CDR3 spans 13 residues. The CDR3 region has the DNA TGTGCCAGCAGCTCCCAGGGTCGGGCTGAAGCTTTATTT. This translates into CASSSQGRAEALF.

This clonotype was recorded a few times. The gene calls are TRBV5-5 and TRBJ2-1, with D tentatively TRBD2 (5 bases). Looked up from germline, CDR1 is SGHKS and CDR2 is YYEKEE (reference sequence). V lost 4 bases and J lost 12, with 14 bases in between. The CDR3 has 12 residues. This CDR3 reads CASSHPPAGQFF. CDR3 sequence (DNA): TGTGCCAGCAGCCATCCCCCCGCGGGGCAGTTCTTC.

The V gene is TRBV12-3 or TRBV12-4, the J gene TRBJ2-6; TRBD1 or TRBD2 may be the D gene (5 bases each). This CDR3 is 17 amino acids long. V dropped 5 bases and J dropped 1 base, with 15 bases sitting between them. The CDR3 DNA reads TGTGCCAGCAGTCACGGGGCCATTAATTCTGGGGCCAACGTCCTGACTTTC. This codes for CASSHGAINSGANVLTF.

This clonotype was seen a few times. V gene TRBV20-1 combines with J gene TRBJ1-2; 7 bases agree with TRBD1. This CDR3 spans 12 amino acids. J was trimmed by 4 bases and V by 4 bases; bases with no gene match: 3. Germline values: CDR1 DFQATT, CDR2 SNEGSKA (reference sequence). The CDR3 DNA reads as TGCAGTGCTACAGACAGGGTCTATGGCTACACCTTC. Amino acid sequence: CSATDRVYGYTF.

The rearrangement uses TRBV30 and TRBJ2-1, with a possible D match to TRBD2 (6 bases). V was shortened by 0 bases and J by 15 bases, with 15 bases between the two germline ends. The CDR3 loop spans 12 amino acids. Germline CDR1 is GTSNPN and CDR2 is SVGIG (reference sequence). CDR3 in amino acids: CAWSVQGLLSFF. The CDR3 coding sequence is TGTGCCTGGAGTGTACAAGGACTACTGTCGTTCTTC.

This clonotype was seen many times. The DNA for the CDR3 is TGTGCCAGCAGCCAAGGCAGGGCCTCTGGGGCCAACGTCCTGACTTTC. Amino acids: CASSQGRASGANVLTF. The genes are TRBV4-2 and TRBJ2-6; TRBD1 might be the D (5 bases). Germline lookup yields CDR1 LGHNA and CDR2 YNFKEQ. The CDR3 is 16 amino acids. Trimming took 1 base from V and 0 from J, leaving 7 bases between them.

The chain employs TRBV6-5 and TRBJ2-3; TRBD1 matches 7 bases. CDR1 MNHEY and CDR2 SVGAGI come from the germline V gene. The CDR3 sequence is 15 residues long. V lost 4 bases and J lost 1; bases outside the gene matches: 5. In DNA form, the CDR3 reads TGTGCCAGCAGTTTAGGGCAGGGGGGCACAGATACGCAGTATTTT. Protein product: CASSLGQGGTDTQYF.